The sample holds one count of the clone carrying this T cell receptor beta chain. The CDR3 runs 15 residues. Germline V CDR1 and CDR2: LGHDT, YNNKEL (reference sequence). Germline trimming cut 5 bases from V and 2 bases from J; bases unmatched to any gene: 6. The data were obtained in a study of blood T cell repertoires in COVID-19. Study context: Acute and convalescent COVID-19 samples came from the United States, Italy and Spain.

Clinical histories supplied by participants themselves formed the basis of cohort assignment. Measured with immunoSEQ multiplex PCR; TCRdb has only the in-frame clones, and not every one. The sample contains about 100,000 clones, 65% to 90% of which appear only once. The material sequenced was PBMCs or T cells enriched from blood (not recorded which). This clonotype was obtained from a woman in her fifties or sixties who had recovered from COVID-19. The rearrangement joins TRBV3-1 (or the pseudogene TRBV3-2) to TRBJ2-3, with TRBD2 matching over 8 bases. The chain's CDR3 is CASSEGLAVTDTQYF. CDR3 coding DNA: TGTGCCAGCAGCGAAGGACTAGCAGTCACAGATACGCAGTATTTT.